This entry is about one T cell receptor (beta chain). The entry originates in a study of cytomegalovirus exposure and HLA in healthy donors. The junction had 12 bases not matched to a gene; V was cut back by 5 bases and J by 9 bases. Germline CDR1 SEHNR, CDR2 FQNEAQ (reference sequence). The CDR3 covers 17 residues. Use of 60 Vbeta and 13 Jbeta primers characterized the PCR. Some clones are missing from TCRdb's copy, which holds only in-frame ones; the method was immunoSEQ multiplex PCR. The data show roughly 70,000 clones, with around two thirds seen just once and approximately 10% held by the top ten.

This sequence was found in a human donor in good health. The sequenced sample consisted of PBMCs. This sequence joins TRBV7-9 and TRBJ2-1, with 14 bases matching TRBD2. In nucleotides, the CDR3 is TGTGCCAGCAGCGTACCGGGACTAGCGGGAGAGAGGGCTGAGCAGTTCTTC. Protein sequence: CASSVPGLAGERAEQFF.